Listed below are T cell receptor beta chains from one sample, sequenced in a study of blood T cells in healthy people across ages. From the 5' RACE reads, TCRdb called clonotypes with MiXCR, one entry per CDR3 protein. The sample shows 1.8 million or so distinct CDR3 sequences, roughly two fifths of them seen only once. Material: blood. The receptor source for this set is a human donor in good health. The CDR3 runs from the conserved cysteine through the conserved F or W. D genes are given only for firm matches. Not all rows give a size; the values are once, few, many and, for expanded clones, a class.

j_call clone_size d_call cdr3_length v_call cdr3_aa cdr3_nt
TRBJ1-2 . TRBD1 15 TRBV5-1 CASSSLTGGNYGYTF TGCGCCAGCAGCTCCCTGACAGGGGGAAACTATGGCTACACCTTC
TRBJ2-5 . . 14 TRBV3-1 CASSQRPGRETQYF TGTGCCAGCAGCCAAAGACCGGGAAGAGAGACCCAGTACTTC
TRBJ2-2 . TRBD1 15 TRBV7-3 CASSPWTGDTGELFF TGTGCCAGCAGCCCATGGACAGGGGACACCGGGGAGCTGTTTTTT
TRBJ1-2 once . 14 TRBV7-2 CASSLTRQADGYTF TGTGCCAGCAGCTTAACCCGACAGGCGGATGGCTACACCTTC
TRBJ2-3 . TRBD2 15 TRBV7-2 CASRSGGVGTDTQYF TGTGCCAGCAGAAGCGGGGGGGTAGGCACAGATACGCAGTATTTT
TRBJ1-2 . . 15 TRBV20-1 CSARDREGIPYGYTF TGCAGTGCTAGAGATCGGGAAGGGATACCCTATGGCTACACCTTC
TRBJ1-1 . . 15 TRBV7-8 CASQDPRIRNTEAFF TGTGCCAGCCAAGACCCCAGGATACGCAACACTGAAGCTTTCTTT
TRBJ1-2 few . 14 TRBV10-2 CASRPQKANYGYTF TGTGCCAGCAGGCCCCAGAAGGCTAACTATGGCTACACCTTC
TRBJ2-7 . . 17 TRBV18 CASSPNTRTVGVYEQYF TGTGCCAGCTCACCCAATACCAGGACAGTCGGAGTCTACGAGCAGTACTTC
TRBJ2-7 . . 16 TRBV27 CASSLSGQLHSYEQYF TGTGCCAGCAGTTTATCGGGGCAGCTCCACTCCTACGAGCAGTACTTC
TRBJ2-1 . TRBD2 16 TRBV12-3/TRBV12-4 CASSLEASGRAGEQFF TGTGCCAGCAGTTTAGAGGCTAGCGGGAGGGCCGGAGAGCAGTTCTTC
TRBJ2-1 few . 16 TRBV27 CASGLGPGTKDNEQFF TGTGCCAGCGGGCTAGGTCCCGGGACAAAGGACAATGAGCAGTTCTTC
TRBJ1-2 . . 15 TRBV6-2/TRBV6-3 CASSYPEGYHYGYTF TGTGCCAGCAGTTACCCCGAGGGATACCACTATGGCTACACCTTC
TRBJ2-2 . TRBD2 15 TRBV7-3 CASSLTGTSTGELFF TGTGCCAGCAGCTTAACGGGGACTAGCACCGGGGAGCTGTTTTTT
TRBJ2-1 few TRBD2 18 TRBV5-1 CASSPGTSGGPPYNEQFF TGCGCCAGCAGCCCCGGGACTAGCGGGGGGCCCCCATACAATGAGCAGTTCTTC
TRBJ2-7 few TRBD1 18 TRBV11-1 CASSLAEYVGTGLSEQYF TGTGCCAGCAGCTTAGCAGAGTATGTCGGGACAGGGCTTTCCGAGCAGTACTTC
TRBJ2-3 . . 14 TRBV5-1 CASSPGQSTDTQCF TGCGCCAGCAGCCCAGGACAGTCCACAGATACGCAGTGTTTT
TRBJ1-2 . . 13 TRBV12-3/TRBV12-4 CASSLTGNYGFTF TGTGCCAGCAGTCTCACAGGGAACTATGGCTTCACCTTC
TRBJ2-7 . . 12 TRBV5-6 CASSRILGRGYF TGTGCCAGCAGCAGAATTCTGGGACGAGGGTACTTC
TRBJ1-1 once . 13 TRBV3-1 CASSPTPQTEAFF TGTGCCAGCAGCCCGACCCCGCAGACTGAAGCTTTCTTT
TRBJ2-1 . . 14 TRBV10-3 CAISEDMSRNEQFF TGTGCCATCAGTGAGGATATGTCGAGGAATGAGCAGTTCTTC
TRBJ2-2 few . 14 TRBV12-3/TRBV12-4 CASSFGPNTGELFF TGTGCCAGCAGTTTTGGTCCCAACACCGGGGAGCTGTTTTTT
TRBJ1-2 . . 13 TRBV4-3 CASSQSKAQGYTF TGCGCCAGCAGCCAATCCAAGGCTCAGGGCTACACCTTC
TRBJ2-3 . . 15 TRBV7-9 CASSQGVGWSDTQYF TGTGCCAGCAGCCAAGGAGTCGGTTGGTCAGATACGCAGTATTTT